This TCR beta chain was identified in a study of blood T cell repertoires in COVID-19. The V end was cut by 0 bases, the J end by 0 bases, with 3 bases between. This CDR3 contains 14 residues. Germline V lookup: CDR1 WNHNN, CDR2 SYGVQD (reference sequence). Sequencing used immunoSEQ multiplex PCR; TCRdb keeps in-frame clones, though not all of them. The data contain roughly 250,000 clones, about 89% of them seen just once; the ten biggest clones take up about 1.9%. What was sequenced was PBMCs or T cells enriched from blood (not recorded which). The clonotype was recovered from a woman younger than 30 who had recovered from COVID-19. V usage is TRBV10-1 and J usage is TRBJ2-1, with D uncertain. The CDR3 region has the DNA TGCGCCAGCAGTGAGTCCTCCTCCTACAATGAGCAGTTCTTC. This encodes CASSESSSYNEQFF.